Listed below are T cell receptor beta chains from one sample, sequenced in a study of T cell clusters in autoimmune cytopenias. TCRdb reprocessed the multiplex PCR reads and reports one entry per CDR3 protein, with no DNA. Reported are about 5,000 distinct CDR3 sequences; the ten largest clones contain 4.9%. The sequenced sample consisted of peripheral blood. These receptors originate from a human donor with an autoimmune cytopenia or autoimmune hepatitis (not recorded which). Both conserved end residues are part of each CDR3. Part of the rows lack a size; the others show once, few, many or a class for expanded clones.

v_gene,j_gene,abundance,CDR3aa
TRBV19,TRBJ1-1,medium-sized,CASSRLQGQMNTEAFF
TRBV6-1,TRBJ1-1,.,CASSEWGARTEAFF
TRBV18,TRBJ2-6,.,CASSPLTGSRNSGANVLTF
TRBV5-1,TRBJ1-1,.,CASSSPRAGDNTEAFF
TRBV27,TRBJ2-5,medium-sized,CASSQTSGRKETQYF
TRBV7-2,TRBJ2-3,.,CASSFRAGGSTDTQYF
TRBV12-3/TRBV12-4,TRBJ2-2,medium-sized,CASSRTGIGREGNTGELFF
TRBV6-5,TRBJ1-6,medium-sized,CASSYPWTDRSYNSPLHF
TRBV6-2/TRBV6-3,TRBJ2-2,medium-sized,CASSLSGTSGGINTGELFF
TRBV10-3,TRBJ2-5,.,CAISLRGGGLAGTSEETQYF
TRBV6-5,TRBJ2-2,medium-sized,CASSKFIGQGGTGELFF
TRBV7-2,TRBJ1-6,.,CASSLRQAHHSPLHF
TRBV5-1,TRBJ2-4,.,CASSLEQAKNIQYF
TRBV18,TRBJ2-1,medium-sized,CASSPLQGISNEQFF
TRBV19,TRBJ1-2,medium-sized,CASSLQGAPNYGYTF
TRBV6-6,TRBJ2-5,medium-sized,CASSFPAGPLQETQYF